This TCR beta chain was observed in a study of blood T cells in healthy people across ages (dated by TCRdb to between 2015 and 2017). General notes on the study: In model experiments, template switching captured roughly one uniquely barcoded TCR beta cDNA molecule for every two T cells. Age-related changes in TCR beta repertoire diversity were measured in the study by deep sequencing normalized with unique cDNA molecular identifiers. Four age groups were formed from the donors: young (average approximately 16 years), middle-aged (approximately 41), aged (more than 55) and long-lived (less than 85). Two additional independent replicas of 1 million unique cDNA reads from the same blood draw were analyzed for two donors (one aged 18 to 30 and one aged 80 or older). Overall study results and their limits: Since profiling was done on bulk unsorted PBMCs, naive and antigen-experienced compartments could not be conclusively compared. Observed TCR beta diversity per million T cells fell roughly linearly with age, and a significant reduction was already apparent by age around 44. There was a strong correlation between observed TCR beta diversity and the percentage of naive T cells measured by flow cytometry. The long-lived group showed more naive CD4+ T cells, fewer expanded clones and increased TCR diversity than the aged group, suggesting age selection. Total diversity estimates from one million sequenced T cells were considered lower bounds and underestimates. Because donor CMV infection status was unknown, age-related changes in expanded clonotypes were potentially confounded.

This clonotype was counted between two and nine times. Which antigen it targets is not known. Base qualities are not provided; no much larger clone lies one nucleotide away. Donors were 39 systemically healthy Caucasian individuals from Russia aged roughly 6 to 95 years. Approximately 9 milliliters of peripheral blood were collected from each donor into EDTA-treated Vacutainer tubes. Ficoll-Paque density-gradient centrifugation was used to isolate PBMCs, with at least 7 million obtained per sample. Total RNA was extracted from PBMCs with Trizol reagent, with at least 6 micrograms obtained per sample. For every donor, flow cytometry on a PBMC aliquot measured the percentage of naive CD45RAhigh/CD27high T cells. The CDR3 starts with the cysteine, ends with the phenylalanine, and has 14 residues. The kept DNA is CDR3 alone, 42 bases in frame from the first base. Looking up the germline V gene yields CDR1 SGHTA and CDR2 FQGNSA.

The library was built by means of 5' RACE. The reads were generated on an Illumina HiSeq 2500. A second roughly 6 to 12 cycle PCR used a sample-barcoded 5' primer and a J-beta primer mix. A template-switch 5' adaptor carrying 12 random nucleotides introduced a unique molecular identifier onto each TCR beta cDNA molecule. At least 2.5 million CDR3-containing paired-end reads were obtained from each sample. All of the RNA was converted into first-strand cDNA using the Mint cDNA synthesis kit, with a TRBC-specific oligonucleotide serving as the primer. Following uracil-DNA glycosylase treatment, all cDNA underwent a first 18-cycle PCR with the universal primers M1SS and BC2_uni_R. As for how the authors treated the data: For normalization, 1 million high-quality reads were randomly selected from each sample, with every read carrying a distinct molecular identifier. Instead of being binned into consensus sequences, reads with shared molecular identifiers were discarded. MiTCR, run with a Q25 quality threshold and the strictest error-elimination algorithm, handled CDR3 identification, clonotype clustering and error correction. A nonparametric unseen species model with Euler transformation was used to estimate lower-bound total TCR beta diversity. The raw public reads went through TCRdb reprocessing: fastp at Q25, MiXCR clone calling, in-frame beta chains kept. Rows are combined by CDR3 protein, so each entry shows the most common genes and DNA. Clone size and V and J calls follow TCRdb, not the original study. The sample table records around 1,000,000 distinct CDR3 sequences; around 25% of these occur just once. Of the sample, about 0.69% is held by the ten largest clones.

The data were also submitted as part of a second study, on T cells of mothers and their children. As described in the second report: Donors were nine systemically healthy Caucasian individuals: three mothers and their six children. cDNA synthesis consumed the entire amount of extracted RNA, loaded at 1.5 ug RNA in each 15 ul reaction. In the second PCR, the M1S primer introduced both the sample barcodes and 2-4 random nucleotides. More than 9.5 million TCR beta CDR3 reads were obtained from each mother, and roughly 3 million reads were obtained from each child. TCR recombination output is similarly shaped by thymic selection in related and unrelated pairs, with a minor effect exerted by inherited differences. Normalized repertoire overlap was always found to be slightly, but never significantly, higher in related mother-child pairs than in unrelated mother-child pairs. No persistent microchimeric T cell clones were detected, at a sensitivity of 90 to 100 clones per million clonotypes. The study used deep NGS to compare TCR beta repertoires of mothers and children, seeking features distinguishing related mother-child pairs from unrelated individuals. Mothers averaged around 40 +/- 4 years of age and children averaged about 10 +/- 4 years. After adapter ligation was performed with NEBNext reagents, the libraries were sequenced on an Illumina HiSeq 2000 with 100+100 nt paired-end reads. To prevent cross-contamination, the mother and child libraries were prepared a month apart and were sequenced in separate runs. For each donor, somewhere between about 450,000 and 2,000,000 distinct TCR beta clonotypes were identified. Naive TCR beta clonotypes were estimated from low-frequency clonotypes matched to each donor's FACS-determined naive share, without sorting.

The chain is made from TRBV7-2 and TRBJ2-5; TRBD2 matches 8 bases in the middle. The end of the DNA fits TRBJ2-7 better, so the J call may be wrong. Sequencing was done on a sample of blood. The TCR originated in a girl aged 2 to 10 in good health. DNA sequence: TGTGCCAGCAGCTCGGGACTAGGGGGATACGAGCAGTACTTC. Its amino acids are CASSSGLGGYEQYF.